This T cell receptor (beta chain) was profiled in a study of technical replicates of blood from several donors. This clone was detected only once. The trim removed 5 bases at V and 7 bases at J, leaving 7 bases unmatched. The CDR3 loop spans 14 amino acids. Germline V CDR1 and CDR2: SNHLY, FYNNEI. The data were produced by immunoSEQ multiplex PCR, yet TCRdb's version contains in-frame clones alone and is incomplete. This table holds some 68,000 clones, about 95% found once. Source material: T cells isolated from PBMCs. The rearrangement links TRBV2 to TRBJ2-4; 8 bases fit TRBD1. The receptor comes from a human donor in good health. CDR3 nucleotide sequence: TGTGCCAGCAGTATATTCTCAGGGGGCAACATTCAGTACTTC. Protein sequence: CASSIFSGGNIQYF.